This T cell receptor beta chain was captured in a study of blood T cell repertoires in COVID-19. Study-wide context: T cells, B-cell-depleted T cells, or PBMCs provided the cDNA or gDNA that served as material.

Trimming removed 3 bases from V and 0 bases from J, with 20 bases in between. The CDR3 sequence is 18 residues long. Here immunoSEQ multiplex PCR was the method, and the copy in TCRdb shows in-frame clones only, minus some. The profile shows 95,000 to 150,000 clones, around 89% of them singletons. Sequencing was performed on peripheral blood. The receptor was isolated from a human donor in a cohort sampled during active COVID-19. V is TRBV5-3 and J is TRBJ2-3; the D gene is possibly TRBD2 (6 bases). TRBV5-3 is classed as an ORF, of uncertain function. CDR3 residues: CARSWSPTSLPSTDTQYF. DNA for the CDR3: TGTGCCAGAAGCTGGTCCCCAACTAGCTTACCAAGCACAGATACGCAGTATTTT.